This T cell receptor beta chain was captured in a study of shared clonotypes between healthy human individuals. Everyone who donated was a Caucasian adult who lived in Nashville, Tennessee. Germline CDR1 reads SEHNR; CDR2 reads FQNEAQ (reference sequence). Unmatched junction bases numbered 3, after V lost 1 base and J lost 2 bases. CDR3 size: 15 residues. The table came from immunoSEQ multiplex PCR; TCRdb's copy has only in-frame clones and leaves some out. The sample shows 2.3 million or so clones, approximately 95% of them seen only once. Study outcomes and limitations: Shared clonotypes: about 5% naive CD4, under 4% naive CD8, 2.3% memory CD4, under 0.45% memory CD8.

Regarding this clone: Antigen specificity is unknown.

The origin of this receptor is a man between 18 and 35 years old in good health. Some clones in this sample may be carry-over from other donors' samples. Material for sequencing was naive CD4+ T cells from PBMCs. Subset meaning: CD45RA+ positively selected. The chain employs TRBV7-9 and TRBJ2-7; 9 bases are a match to TRBD1. In nucleotides, the CDR3 is TGTGCCAGCAGCTTAGTAGGGGACAGGGCCTACGAGCAGTACTTC. Protein sequence: CASSLVGDRAYEQYF. Full variable domain (outside the CDR3, taken from reference TRBV7-9 and TRBJ2-7): DTGVSQNPRHKITKRGQNVTFRCDPISEHNRLYWYRQTLGQGPEFLTYFQNEAQLEKSRLLSDRFSAERPKGSFSTLEIQRTEQGDSAMYLCASSLVGDRAYEQYFGPGTRLTVT.